This record concerns one T cell receptor (beta chain) sequence. Its cognate antigen is unknown. This entry comes from a study of T cell responses to AZD1222 COVID-19 vaccine. Study findings and constraints: Possibly, clonal diversity was underestimated; donors were largely white British and included more females. Only 5 or 6 individuals given AZD1222 were seropositive at baseline.

The data were produced by immunoSEQ multiplex PCR, yet TCRdb's version contains in-frame clones alone and is incomplete. In the table there are roughly 120,000 clones, about 86% of which are singletons. The V gene end was trimmed by 2 bases and the J gene end by 7 bases; junction bases not matched to a gene: 6. CDR1 and CDR2 from the germline V gene are MDHEN and SYDVKM. The CDR3 spans 15 residues. The chain employs TRBV28 and TRBJ1-2; TRBD1 matches at 11 bases. The source of this sequence is an adult who received the AZD1222 COVID-19 vaccine. Sample: peripheral blood, taken 28 days after the second AZD1222 dose. The CDR3 DNA sequence: TGTGCCAGCAGTTTAGCGGGACAGGGGGTTGGTGGCTACACCTTC. Translating gives CASSLAGQGVGGYTF.